The 28 T cell receptor beta chains presented below share a single source sample, sequenced in a study of blood T cells in healthy people across ages. Primers used in a second PCR of roughly 7 to 11 cycles were a sample-barcoded 5' primer and a J-beta primer mix. Via MiXCR, TCRdb re-called the 5' RACE reads, giving one row per CDR3 protein. The sample carries about 800,000 distinct CDR3 sequences, around 25% recorded once. This sample also belongs to another study, concerning T cells of mothers and their children.

Sequenced: blood. The receptors derive from a boy aged 5-17 years in good health.

The chain is built from TRBV4-2 and TRBJ2-1, with D unclear. Germline assignment: CDR1 LGHNA and CDR2 YNFKEQ. Between the trimmed V and J ends, which lost 1 base and 0 bases, there was a span of 10 bases. The CDR3 covers 16 residues. The CDR3, as DNA: TGTGCCAGCAGCCAAGGGACGGTCGACTCCTACAATGAGCAGTTCTTC. Its translation: CASSQGTVDSYNEQFF.

J is TRBJ1-5 and V is TRBV6-2 or TRBV6-3; D ambiguous. Germline assignment: CDR1 MNHEY and CDR2 SVGEGT. The V end lost 5 bases, the J end lost 4 bases, and 9 bases lay between the germline ends. The CDR3 has 13 residues. CDR3 nucleotides: TGTGCCAGCAGTCTTCGCCTAAATCAGCCCCAGCATTTT. It translates to CASSLRLNQPQHF.

This clonotype was counted a few times. The chain employs TRBV7-2 and TRBJ2-7; D tentatively fits TRBD1 or TRBD2 (5 bases each). Germline V CDR1 and CDR2: SGHTA, FQGNSA. V was cut by 5 bases and J by 2 bases, with 16 bases left in between. There are 15 residues in the CDR3. CDR3 nucleotide sequence: TGTGCCAGCAGCCATCCCGGGGACCGGACCTACGAGCAGTACTTC. This codes for CASSHPGDRTYEQYF.

This clonotype showed up just a few times. The chain joins TRBV4-3 to TRBJ2-5, with D unclear. The DNA end is a closer match to TRBJ2-1, so the J assignment may be wrong. This CDR3 spans 16 amino acids. Germline CDR1 reads LGHNA; CDR2 reads YSLEER. This CDR3 reads CASSQDRNSMGDEQFF. CDR3 nucleotide sequence: TGCGCCAGCAGCCAAGATCGGAACTCCATGGGCGATGAGCAGTTCTTC.

This clonotype has more than one count but fewer than ten. CDR3 residues: CSVETGDYEQYF. DNA of the CDR3: TGCAGCGTTGAGACTGGCGATTACGAGCAGTACTTC. The V gene is TRBV29-1, the J gene TRBJ2-7; unclear D gene. Trimming cost V 3 bases and J 4 bases, with 10 bases left between them. This CDR3 region has 12 residues. The V gene's germline CDR1 is SQVTM and CDR2 ANQGSEA.

V usage is TRBV4-1 and J usage is TRBJ2-3; 12 nucleotides match TRBD2. With V trimmed by 2 bases and J by 6 bases, 3 bases remained unmatched. There are 15 residues in the CDR3. The V gene's germline CDR1 is MGHRA and CDR2 YSYEKL. CDR3 nucleotides: TGCGCCAGCAGCCAAACTAGCGGGAGGTGGGATACGCAGTATTTT. It is translated as CASSQTSGRWDTQYF.

This chain joins TRBV4-3 and TRBJ2-5; D gene unclear. The end of the DNA aligns better with TRBJ2-7, so the J call may be wrong. Looked up from germline, CDR1 is LGHNA and CDR2 is YSLEER. The CDR3 extends over 15 amino acids. The CDR3 DNA follows: TGCGCCAGCAGCCAAGGGGTTGCTAGCTCCTACGAGCAGTACTTC. Translated: CASSQGVASSYEQYF.

The CDR3 loop is CASSLEGGRGLDTEAFF. CDR3 bases: TGTGCCAGCAGCTTAGAGGGGGGCAGGGGATTGGACACTGAAGCTTTCTTT. The gene calls are TRBV11-2 and TRBJ1-1; possibly TRBD1 for D (6 bases). This CDR3 is 17 amino acids long. Germline values: CDR1 SGHAT, CDR2 FQNNGV. V lost 0 bases and J lost 3, with 17 bases in between.

In its sample, this clonotype was seen a few times. J is TRBJ1-2 and V is TRBV20-1; D ambiguous. The CDR3 contains 17 residues. Germline V gene data show CDR1 as DFQATT and CDR2 as SNEGSKA (reference sequence). Trimming removed 0 bases from V and 2 bases from J, with 19 bases in between. CDR3 nucleotides: TGCAGTGCTAGAGATCCCACGCGGGGATTAGCGAACTATGGCTACACCTTC. Protein product: CSARDPTRGLANYGYTF.

This chain joins TRBV4-1 and TRBJ2-2; D call uncertain. The V gene's germline CDR1 is MGHRA and CDR2 YSYEKL. The germline V and J ends were trimmed by 3 bases and 1 base, with 6 bases remaining between them. This CDR3 is 14 amino acids long. The CDR3 sequence: CASSQSRNTGELFF. CDR3 nucleotide sequence: TGCGCCAGCAGCCAGAGCAGGAACACCGGGGAGCTGTTTTTT.

The gene calls are TRBV4-3 and TRBJ1-1; possibly TRBD1 for D (6 bases). Trimming left V 3 bases short and J 0 bases short, with 11 bases between. The germline gives CDR1 LGHNA, CDR2 YSLEER. The CDR3 sequence is 15 residues long. CDR3 coding DNA: TGCGCCAGCAGCCACTCGGACAGATTGAACACTGAAGCTTTCTTT. Protein: CASSHSDRLNTEAFF.

The gene calls are TRBV9 and TRBJ1-5, with D possibly being TRBD1 (6 bases). Trimming shortened V by 0 bases and J by 5 bases, and 12 bases separated the two germline ends. This CDR3 has 15 amino acids. Germline V gene lookup returns CDR1 SGDLS and CDR2 YYNGEE. This CDR3 reads CASSVDGGGYQPQHF. CDR3 DNA: TGTGCCAGCAGCGTAGACGGGGGCGGATATCAGCCCCAGCATTTT.

Of note for this clonotype: The conserved phenylalanine or tryptophan normally closing the CDR3 is absent here, so this likely arose from a read error. This rearrangement joins TRBV7-2 to TRBJ2-5, with 7 nucleotides matching TRBD1. The germline CDR1 and CDR2 sequences are SGHTA and FQGNSA. CDR3 length: 14 residues. The trim removed 3 bases at V and 4 bases at J, leaving 5 bases unmatched. The CDR3 DNA is TGTGCCAGCAGCTTTACAGGGGTCGGAGAGACCCAGTACCTC. Residues: CASSFTGVGETQYL.

The chain links TRBV24-1 to TRBJ2-3; tentatively, D is TRBD2 (7 bases). The CDR3 totals 13 residues. V shed 7 bases and J shed 4 bases, with 11 bases lying between them. Looked up from germline, CDR1 is KGHDR and CDR2 is SFDVKD. Here the CDR3 reads CATRGRGPDTQYF. The CDR3 DNA is TGTGCCACCAGGGGGCGGGGGCCAGATACGCAGTATTTT.

The rearrangement links TRBV4-3 to TRBJ2-7; D is ambiguous. Per germline, CDR1 LGHNA and CDR2 YSLEER. Trimming pared 0 bases from V and 4 bases from J, leaving 13 bases between. The CDR3 length is 15 residues. The CDR3 loop reads CASSQDVAARYEQYF. Here the CDR3 DNA reads TGCGCCAGCAGCCAAGATGTAGCCGCCCGGTACGAGCAGTACTTC.

A few counts support this clonotype. V usage is TRBV7-6 and J usage is TRBJ2-1, with D uncertain. The V and J ends lost 1 base and 6 bases respectively, with 10 bases between them. The CDR3 contains 14 residues. Germline V gives CDR1 SGHVS, CDR2 FNYEAQ. DNA for the CDR3: TGTGCCAGCAGCTTAGAAAACGACCGCAATGAGCAGTTCTTC. Its protein product is CASSLENDRNEQFF.

The rearrangement uses TRBV28 and TRBJ1-1, with D maybe TRBD1 (6 bases). Germline V lookup: CDR1 MDHEN, CDR2 SYDVKM. The CDR3 loop spans 16 amino acids. Trimming stripped 3 bases from V and 1 base from J, with 15 bases between. CDR3: CASSFIGGERNTEAFF. The CDR3 DNA sequence: TGTGCCAGCAGTTTCATAGGGGGGGAAAGGAACACTGAAGCTTTCTTT.

This clonotype turned up a few times. This rearrangement joins TRBV12-3 or TRBV12-4 to TRBJ1-2; a weak D match, TRBD1 (6 bases). There are 13 residues in the CDR3. V was pared by 6 bases and J by 4 bases, with 12 bases between. The chain's CDR3 is CASRPGQFYGYTF. The CDR3 region has the DNA TGTGCCAGCAGACCTGGACAGTTCTATGGCTACACCTTC.

The chain carries TRBV29-1 and TRBJ2-7; 8 bases line up with TRBD2. CDR3 length: 17 amino acids. Germline V gene lookup returns CDR1 SQVTM and CDR2 ANQGSEA. V gave up 3 bases and J gave up 2 bases; unmatched junction bases: 15. The CDR3 loop reads CSVDGGGTNGKTYEQYF. The CDR3 DNA sequence: TGCAGCGTTGATGGCGGGGGGACTAACGGGAAAACCTACGAGCAGTACTTC.

The chain employs TRBV5-1 and TRBJ2-5; TRBD1 aligns across 10 bases. The J call may be mistaken, given a closer DNA end match to TRBJ2-1. Germline loops: CDR1 SGHRS, CDR2 YFSETQ. The CDR3 totals 17 residues. CDR3 bases: TGCGCCAGCAGCCTGGACCGACAGGGGGCAGGGTACAATGAGCAGTTCTTC. This codes for CASSLDRQGAGYNEQFF.

The sample holds a few counts of this clonotype. The V and J genes are TRBV2 and TRBJ2-4, with 9 positions matching TRBD1. CDR3 length: 12 amino acids. V lost 10 bases, J lost 8 bases, and 6 bases stayed unmatched. Germline values: CDR1 SNHLY, CDR2 FYNNEI. CDR3 region: CATGQGLDIQYF. In DNA form, the CDR3 reads TGTGCCACCGGACAGGGGTTGGACATTCAGTACTTC.

This clonotype was observed a handful of times. The CDR3 is CASRPPGLSSYNEQFF. In DNA form, the CDR3 reads TGTGCCAGCAGACCACCGGGACTAAGCTCCTACAATGAGCAGTTCTTC. This chain joins TRBV6-1 and TRBJ2-1; the match to TRBD2 covers 7 bases. V gave up 6 bases and J gave up 0 bases; unmatched junction bases: 8. This CDR3 has 16 amino acids. CDR1 is MNHNS, CDR2 SASEGT, per germline.

The chain joins TRBV24-1 to TRBJ2-1; D remains ambiguous. Germline assignment: CDR1 KGHDR and CDR2 SFDVKD. V lost 1 base and J 8 bases, leaving 8 bases between the germline ends. CDR3 length equals 13 residues. CDR3 coding DNA: TGTGCCACCAGTGATTTTCCCGGAGATGAGCAGTTCTTC. Translation gives CATSDFPGDEQFF.

This clonotype was seen a handful of times. The rearrangement uses TRBV24-1 and TRBJ1-2, with D possibly TRBD1 on 5 matching bases. Deletions cut 1 base from V and 3 bases from J, with 8 bases between. CDR1 is KGHDR and CDR2 is SFDVKD in the germline V gene. The CDR3 runs to 14 residues. The DNA for the CDR3 is TGTGCCACCAGTGATTTCAGGGTTGACTATGGCTACACCTTC. Amino acid sequence: CATSDFRVDYGYTF.

Concerning this clonotype itself: The germline gene is not matched at one end of the junction; a read error may be the cause. The chain is built from TRBV27 and TRBJ1-1; no clear D gene. CDR1 is MNHEY and CDR2 is SMNVEV in the germline V gene (reference sequence). The CDR3 loop spans 13 amino acids. CDR3 in DNA: TGTGCCAGCAGATTATCTAGTCCCACTGAAGCTTTCTTT. It codes for CASRLSSPTEAFF.

Only a few counts were recorded for this clonotype. This chain connects TRBV10-3 to TRBJ2-7; 7 nucleotides align to TRBD2. The CDR3 covers 16 residues. The J segment lost 3 bases and the V segment lost 0 bases, leaving 8 bases of the junction unmatched. Germline CDR1 reads ENHRY; CDR2 reads SYGVKD. For the CDR3, the DNA is TGTGCCATCAGTGAGTCGTGGGGAGGGAAGAGCTACGAGCAGTACTTC. Translation gives CAISESWGGKSYEQYF.

The J gene is TRBJ1-2, the V gene TRBV4-3, with D hard to call. The CDR3 is 13 residues long. V lost 0 bases to trimming and J lost 6 bases, with 8 bases between them. Germline loops: CDR1 LGHNA, CDR2 YSLEER. CDR3 protein: CASSQDTGNGYTF. In nucleotides, the CDR3 is TGCGCCAGCAGCCAAGATACCGGGAATGGCTACACCTTC.

A few counts support this clonotype. The chain combines TRBV7-9 with TRBJ2-5; D possibly corresponds to TRBD2 (5 bases). V was pared by 1 base and J by 1 base, with 7 bases between. The CDR3 loop spans 14 amino acids. Germline assignment: CDR1 SEHNR and CDR2 FQNEAQ (reference sequence). Written as DNA, the CDR3 is TGTGCCAGCAGCTTAGAGGAGGCCCAAGAGACCCAGTACTTC. It codes for CASSLEEAQETQYF.